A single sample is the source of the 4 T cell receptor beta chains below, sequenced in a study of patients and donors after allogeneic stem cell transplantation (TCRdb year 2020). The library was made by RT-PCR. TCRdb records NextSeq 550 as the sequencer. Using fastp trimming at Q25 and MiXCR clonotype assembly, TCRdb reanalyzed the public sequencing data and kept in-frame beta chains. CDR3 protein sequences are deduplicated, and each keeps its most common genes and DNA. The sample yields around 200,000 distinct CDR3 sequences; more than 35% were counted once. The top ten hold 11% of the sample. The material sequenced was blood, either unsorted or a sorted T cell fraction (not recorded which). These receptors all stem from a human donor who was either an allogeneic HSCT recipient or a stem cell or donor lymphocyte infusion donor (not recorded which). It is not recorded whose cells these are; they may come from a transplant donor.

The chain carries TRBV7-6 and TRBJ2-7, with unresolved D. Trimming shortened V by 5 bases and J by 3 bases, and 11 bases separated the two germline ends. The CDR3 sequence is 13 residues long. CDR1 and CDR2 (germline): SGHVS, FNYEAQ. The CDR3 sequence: CASSPPGVYEQYF. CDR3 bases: TGTGCCAGCAGCCCCCCTGGGGTCTACGAGCAGTACTTC.

The CDR3 sequence: CSAPNKPGQMNTEAFF. The CDR3 region has the DNA TGCAGTGCTCCCAACAAACCGGGACAGATGAACACTGAAGCTTTCTTT. This chain joins TRBV20-1 and TRBJ1-1, with 7 bases identical to TRBD1. Germline CDR1 is DFQATT and CDR2 is SNEGSKA (reference sequence). The trim removed 5 bases at V and 0 bases at J, leaving 12 bases unmatched. CDR3 length equals 16 residues.

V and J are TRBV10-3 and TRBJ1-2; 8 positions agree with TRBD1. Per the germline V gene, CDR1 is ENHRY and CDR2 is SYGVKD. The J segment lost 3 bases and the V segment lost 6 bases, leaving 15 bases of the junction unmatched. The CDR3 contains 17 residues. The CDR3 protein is CAISERYSGQGHYGYTF. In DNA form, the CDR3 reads TGTGCCATCAGCGAGAGGTATTCAGGACAGGGACACTATGGCTACACCTTC.

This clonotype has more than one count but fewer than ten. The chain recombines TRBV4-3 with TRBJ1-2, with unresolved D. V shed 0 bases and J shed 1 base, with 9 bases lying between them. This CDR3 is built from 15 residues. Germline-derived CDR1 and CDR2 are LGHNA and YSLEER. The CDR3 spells CASSQEPLLNYGYTF. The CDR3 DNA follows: TGCGCCAGCAGCCAAGAACCGCTCCTTAACTATGGCTACACCTTC.